This TCR beta chain was sequenced during a study of blood T cell repertoires in COVID-19. Study overall: Material from acute and convalescent COVID-19 was sourced from the United States, Italy and Spain. PBMCs, B-cell-depleted T cells, or T cells were the source of the cDNA or gDNA that made up the material.

Authors' methods: Counts of nucleated cells, estimated from reference gene primer amplification, were obtained. TCRdb's table, derived via immunoSEQ multiplex PCR, lists solely in-frame clones and lacks some. V, J and clone size reflect that table, while D and trimming were determined from the DNA. The data contain roughly 290,000 clones, more than 75% of them seen just once; the ten biggest clones take up 2.1%. V was trimmed by 2 bases and J by 7 bases, leaving 8 bases between them. The CDR3 length is 13 residues. CDR1 and CDR2 (germline): SNHLY, FYNNEI. The sequenced sample consisted of peripheral blood. This rearrangement joins TRBV2 to TRBJ2-2; D remains unclear. The TCR was taken from a woman younger than 45 who had recovered from COVID-19. The CDR3 is CASSELSIGELFF. CDR3 nucleotides: TGTGCCAGCAGTGAACTCAGTATCGGGGAGCTGTTTTTT.